This T cell receptor (beta chain) was sequenced during a study of T-cell reconstitution after alpha-beta-depleted transplantation in children. This clonotype came up a few times. Its antigen is still unknown. Study-level points and caveats: Hyperexpanded clones declined; after one year, newly produced T cells mostly supplied diversity. Reports say that about two months after transplant, the alpha-beta T cells came out of several hundred graft clones that had expanded. Elevated TCRbeta diversity at day 60 was traced, in some patients, to surviving recipient T cells and thymic progenitors.

TCRbeta library construction was performed incorporating unique molecular identifiers. TCRdb passed the PCR reads through MiXCR, listing each CDR3 protein once. The sample consists of about a million distinct CDR3 sequences, about 29% of them appearing once. The specimen comprised PBMCs, mostly from graft donor cells, sampled 360 days after TCRalphabeta/CD19-depleted stem cell transplant. The source is a boy younger than two who had a stem cell transplant for SCID, so the T cells may come from the graft donor.

The CDR3 nucleotides are TGTGCCAGCAGTAAGCGGGGGGGCCCGGATACGCAGTATTTT. As protein: CASSKRGGPDTQYF. The V and J genes are TRBV6-1 and TRBJ2-3, with TRBD2 matching 10 bases. Germline V lookup: CDR1 MNHNS, CDR2 SASEGT. The CDR3 covers 14 residues. The V and J ends lost 5 bases and 6 bases, in that order; junction bases with no gene match: 5.